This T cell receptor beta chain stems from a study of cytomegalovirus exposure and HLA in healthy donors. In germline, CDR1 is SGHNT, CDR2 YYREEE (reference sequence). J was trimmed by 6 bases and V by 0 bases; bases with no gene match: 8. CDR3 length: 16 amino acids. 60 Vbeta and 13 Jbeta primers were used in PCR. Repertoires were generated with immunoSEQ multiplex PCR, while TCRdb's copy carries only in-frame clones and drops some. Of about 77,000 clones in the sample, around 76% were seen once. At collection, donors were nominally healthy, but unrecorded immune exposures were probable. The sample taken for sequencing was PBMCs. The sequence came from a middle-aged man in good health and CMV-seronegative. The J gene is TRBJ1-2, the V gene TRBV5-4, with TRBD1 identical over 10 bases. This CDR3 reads CASSLGRIGQGDGYTF. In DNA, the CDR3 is TGTGCCAGCAGCTTGGGGAGGATCGGACAGGGGGATGGCTACACCTTC. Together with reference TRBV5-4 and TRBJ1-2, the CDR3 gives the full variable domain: ETGVTQSPTHLIKTRGQQVTLRCSSQSGHNTVSWYQQALGQGPQFIFQYYREEENGRGNFPPRFSGLQFPNYSSELNVNALELDDSALYLCASSLGRIGQGDGYTFGSGTRLTVV.